The rows below give T cell receptor beta chains drawn from one sample of a study of T cell responses to AZD1222 COVID-19 vaccine. The protocol was immunoSEQ multiplex PCR, while the TCRdb copy is restricted to in-frame clones and leaves out a portion. The data contain 120,000 or so clones, about 89% of them singletons. Source: peripheral blood, taken 28 days after the second AZD1222 dose. These receptors came from an adult who received the AZD1222 COVID-19 vaccine. The CDR3 runs from the conserved cysteine through the conserved F or W. D genes are given only for firm matches. Not all rows give a size; the values are once, few, many and, for expanded clones, a class.

clone size	J gene	D gene	V gene	CDR3 protein	CDR3 DNA
NA	TRBJ2-2	TRBD2	TRBV19	CASSIAGLSAGELFF	TGTGCCAGTAGTATAGCGGGACTATCGGCCGGGGAGCTGTTTTTT
NA	TRBJ2-7	NA	TRBV5-4	CASSLGLGHYEQYF	TGTGCCAGCAGCTTGGGTTTAGGTCACTACGAGCAGTACTTC
NA	TRBJ1-2	NA	TRBV9	CASSVARAGNYGYTF	TGTGCCAGCAGCGTAGCCAGGGCAGGTAACTATGGCTACACCTTC
few	TRBJ2-1	TRBD2	TRBV19	CASSMREALLDEQFF	TGTGCCAGTAGTATGCGGGAGGCCCTTTTGGATGAGCAGTTCTTC
NA	TRBJ1-2	NA	TRBV7-5	CARSSSGTGGDGYTF	TGTGCCAGAAGCTCTAGCGGGACAGGGGGCGATGGCTACACCTTC
NA	TRBJ2-3	NA	TRBV6-5	CASRSLTDTQYF	TGTGCCAGCAGATCTCTCACAGATACGCAGTATTTT
NA	TRBJ1-1	NA	TRBV19	CASKLWESSEAFF	TGTGCCAGTAAACTCTGGGAATCATCTGAAGCTTTCTTT
NA	TRBJ1-2	TRBD1	TRBV2	CASSVGQENAYTF	TGTGCCAGCAGCGTGGGACAGGAGAACGCCTACACCTTC
NA	TRBJ1-1	NA	TRBV7-2	CASSPTTGMNTEAFF	TGTGCCAGCAGCCCGACCACAGGGATGAACACTGAAGCTTTCTTT
NA	TRBJ2-3	TRBD2	TRBV13	CVSSLGEGSGADTQYF	TGTGTCAGCAGCTTAGGGGAGGGATCGGGGGCAGATACGCAGTATTTT
NA	TRBJ1-5	NA	TRBV19	CASSMGGADQPQHF	TGTGCCAGTAGTATGGGGGGAGCGGATCAGCCCCAGCATTTT